The 20 T cell receptor beta chains reported below all come from one sample, sequenced in a study of blood T cell repertoires in COVID-19. TCRdb keeps only in-frame clones here, not all; method: immunoSEQ multiplex PCR. The sample records about 250,000 clones, more than 75% being singletons. Material for sequencing was peripheral blood. Receptor source: a woman aged 40 to 50 who had recovered from COVID-19.

J is TRBJ1-6 and V is TRBV18, with TRBD1 matching over 8 bases. CDR1 is KGHSH, CDR2 LQKENI, per germline. The CDR3 totals 15 residues. The V and J ends lost 2 bases and 9 bases, in that order; junction bases with no gene match: 6. The CDR3 is CASSPVQGAGSPLHF. CDR3 in DNA: TGTGCCAGCTCACCAGTGCAGGGGGCGGGTTCACCCCTCCACTTT.

The chain links TRBV6-5 to TRBJ1-5; no reliable D call. Germline V gene data show CDR1 as MNHEY and CDR2 as SVGAGI. The CDR3 length is 13 residues. Trimming stripped 5 bases from V and 6 bases from J, with 11 bases between. CDR3 sequence reads: CASSPSAVQPQHF. The CDR3 bases are TGTGCCAGCAGTCCCTCGGCGGTTCAGCCCCAGCATTTT.

The rearrangement joins TRBV6-4 to TRBJ1-5; weak D call: TRBD1 (5 bases). The CDR3 totals 13 residues. V was clipped by 6 bases and J by 2 bases, with 8 bases between them. Germline V CDR1 and CDR2: MRHNA, SNTAGT. The chain's CDR3 is CASRGEGNQPQHF. In DNA form, the CDR3 reads TGTGCCAGCAGGGGGGAGGGCAATCAGCCCCAGCATTTT.

The chain joins TRBV7-2 to TRBJ2-3, with 12 nucleotides matching TRBD2. Per the germline V gene, CDR1 is SGHTA and CDR2 is FQGNSA. V lost 5 bases and J lost 1; bases outside the gene matches: 13. The CDR3 runs to 19 residues. CDR3 region: CASSPGASGRAVGTDTQYF. As DNA, the CDR3 is TGTGCCAGCAGCCCAGGGGCTAGCGGGAGGGCCGTGGGCACAGATACGCAGTATTTT.

This chain connects TRBV6-2 or TRBV6-3 to TRBJ2-3; D is unclear. This CDR3 spans 13 amino acids. The V gene's germline CDR1 is MNHEY and CDR2 SVGEGT. V was shortened by 6 bases and J by 3 bases, with 10 bases between the two germline ends. CDR3 in amino acids: CASSRPPTDTQYF. The CDR3 coding sequence is TGTGCCAGCAGCCGTCCTCCGACAGATACGCAGTATTTT.

The CDR3 loop reads CATTRGGSDNNEQFF. CDR3 DNA: TGTGCCACCACCCGGGGGGGGAGTGACAACAATGAGCAGTTCTTC. V and J are TRBV11-3 and TRBJ2-1, with 8 bases matching TRBD2. The CDR3 consists of 15 residues. Losses at the gene ends were 10 bases for V and 5 bases for J; bases not matched to a gene: 13. Germline V lookup: CDR1 SGHNT, CDR2 YENEEA.

This clone was counted a few times. The rearrangement links TRBV10-3 to TRBJ1-2, with D tentatively TRBD1 (5 bases). Germline loops: CDR1 ENHRY, CDR2 SYGVKD. The CDR3 consists of 11 residues. V shed 11 bases and J shed 4 bases, with 11 bases lying between them. CDR3 sequence reads: CAVSQGYGYTF. Here the CDR3 DNA reads TGTGCCGTTTCTCAGGGCTATGGCTACACCTTC.

This clone was counted between two and nine times. The chain recombines TRBV2 with TRBJ1-5, with D perhaps matching TRBD1 (6 bases). Trimming left V 6 bases short and J 0 bases short, with 9 bases between. From germline, CDR1 is SNHLY and CDR2 FYNNEI. CDR3 length: 14 residues. This CDR3 is CASRGTYSNQPQHF. In DNA, the CDR3 is TGTGCCAGCAGGGGGACATATAGCAATCAGCCCCAGCATTTT.

This clone was detected only a few times. The gene calls are TRBV6-5 and TRBJ1-1, with D possibly being TRBD1 (5 bases). Germline V lookup: CDR1 MNHEY, CDR2 SVGAGI. V was trimmed by 6 bases and J by 5 bases, leaving 10 bases between them. The CDR3 contains 12 residues. In DNA, the CDR3 is TGTGCCAGCAGGGCCGGGGGGACTGAAGCTTTCTTT. It specifies CASRAGGTEAFF.

The count of this clone is one. The chain uses TRBV19 and TRBJ2-5; 9 nucleotides agree with TRBD2. CDR1 LNHDA and CDR2 SQIVND come from the germline V gene (reference sequence). CDR3 length: 15 amino acids. The V and J ends lost 5 bases and 0 bases, in that order; junction bases with no gene match: 4. The CDR3 coding sequence is TGTGCCAGTAGTGTGGCGGGAGGGAACCAAGAGACCCAGTACTTC. Amino acids: CASSVAGGNQETQYF.

The CDR3 nucleotides read TGTGCCAGCAGCTTAGCGGGAGGGAGCACAGATACGCAGTATTTT. Its translation is CASSLAGGSTDTQYF. The chain links TRBV11-3 to TRBJ2-3; TRBD2 matches 8 bases. The CDR3 has 15 residues. V gave up 1 base and J gave up 0 bases; unmatched junction bases: 0. Germline V gene data show CDR1 as SGHNT and CDR2 as YENEEA.

In nucleotides, the CDR3 is TGTGCCAGCAGTCCCCCCAGGATCTTCCCCCCCTACGAGCAGTACGTC. Amino acid sequence: CASSPPRIFPPYEQYV. The chain carries TRBV6-2 or TRBV6-3 and TRBJ2-7, with no clear D. This CDR3 contains 16 residues. Trimming pared 5 bases from V and 2 bases from J, leaving 19 bases between. CDR1 and CDR2 (germline): MNHEY, SVGEGT.

This chain's CDR3 is CASSQDRAYEQYF. CDR3 in DNA: TGTGCCAGCAGCCAGGACAGAGCCTACGAGCAGTACTTC. V usage is TRBV12-3 or TRBV12-4 and J usage is TRBJ2-7; tentative D call: TRBD1 (6 bases). V was trimmed by 6 bases and J by 2 bases, leaving 11 bases between them. This CDR3 contains 13 residues.

This chain links TRBV30 with TRBJ2-3; 7 bases map to TRBD2. Germline V gene lookup returns CDR1 GTSNPN and CDR2 SVGIG (reference sequence). Trimming at V came to 0 bases and at J to 2 bases, leaving 2 bases not matched to a gene. This CDR3 has 14 residues. CDR3 DNA sequence: TGTGCCTGGAGTGTGGGACTACTCACAGATACGCAGTATTTT. Its protein product is CAWSVGLLTDTQYF. Using reference TRBV30 and TRBJ2-3 for the parts outside the CDR3, the full variable domain is SQTIHQWPATLVQPVGSPLSLECTVEGTSNPNLYWYRQAAGRGLQLLFYSVGIGQISSEVPQNLSASRPQDRQFILSSKKLLLSDSGFYLCAWSVGLLTDTQYFGPGTRLTVL.

The V and J genes are TRBV6-5 and TRBJ2-4; D perhaps matches TRBD1 (6 bases). Trimming took 7 bases from V and 6 from J, leaving 13 bases between them. This CDR3 spans 13 amino acids. Germline V lookup: CDR1 MNHEY, CDR2 SVGAGI. In nucleotides, the CDR3 is TGTGCCAGCACCATACAGGGATCAAACATTCAGTACTTC. Translation gives CASTIQGSNIQYF.

V and J are TRBV7-9 and TRBJ2-7, with TRBD2 matching over 11 bases. The CDR3 consists of 16 residues. Per germline, CDR1 SEHNR and CDR2 FQNEAQ (reference sequence). Germline trimming cut 2 bases from V and 0 bases from J; bases unmatched to any gene: 3. For the CDR3, the DNA is TGTGCCAGCAGCTTATGGGGGACTAGCGGCTCCTACGAGCAGTACTTC. Residues: CASSLWGTSGSYEQYF.

The rearrangement joins TRBV3-1 (or the pseudogene TRBV3-2) to TRBJ1-2; no firm D call. Germline assignment: CDR1 LGHDT and CDR2 YNNKEL (reference sequence). The CDR3 is 14 amino acids. V shed 2 bases and J shed 4 bases, with 11 bases lying between them. CDR3 sequence reads: CASSQKGGFYGYTF. The CDR3, as DNA: TGTGCCAGCAGCCAAAAGGGAGGCTTCTATGGCTACACCTTC.

This chain connects TRBV12-3 or TRBV12-4 to TRBJ2-1; TRBD1 agrees at 8 bases. J gave up 8 bases and V 6 bases, and 6 bases lay outside the gene matches. This CDR3 has 13 residues. This CDR3 is CASSRPGGHEQFF. Written as DNA, the CDR3 is TGTGCCAGCAGCCGCCCAGGGGGCCATGAGCAGTTCTTC.

The V call is TRBV11-3, the J call TRBJ2-1; weak D call: TRBD2 (6 bases). Deletions cut 5 bases from V and 7 bases from J, with 15 bases between. In germline, CDR1 is SGHNT, CDR2 YENEEA. The CDR3 extends over 14 amino acids. Written as DNA, the CDR3 is TGTGCCAGCAGCCCCGGGGGAGTGGTTAATGAGCAGTTCTTC. This encodes CASSPGGVVNEQFF. Together with reference TRBV11-3 and TRBJ2-1, the CDR3 gives the full variable domain: EAGVVQSPRYKIIEKKQPVAFWCNPISGHNTLYWYLQNLGQGPELLIRYENEEAVDDSQLPKDRFSAERLKGVDSTLKIQPAELGDSAVYLCASSPGGVVNEQFFGPGTRLTVL.

The chain is built from TRBV5-8 and TRBJ1-2, with 11 bases fitting TRBD1. V gave up 4 bases and J gave up 3 bases; unmatched junction bases: 8. Germline CDR1 is SGHTS and CDR2 is YDEGEE. The length of the CDR3 is 16 residues. The CDR3 DNA follows: TGTGCCAGCAGCCCCGGGACAGGGGGACTTCACTATGGCTACACCTTC. Amino acids: CASSPGTGGLHYGYTF.